A selection of T cell receptor beta chains follows, all from one sample in a study of monozygotic twins with inflammatory bowel disease. TCRdb re-called the 5' RACE reads, yielding one record per CDR3 amino acid sequence without DNA. The listing contains about 350,000 distinct CDR3 sequences. Specimen: blood. The receptors derive from a human donor with ulcerative colitis or Crohn's disease, or a healthy co-twin of an affected twin (not recorded which). Both conserved end residues are part of each CDR3. The order of the fields is V gene, J gene, CDR3 protein.

v_gene: TRBV5-1
j_gene: TRBJ1-1
CDR3aa: CASSHDRNTEAFF

v_gene: TRBV6-5
j_gene: TRBJ2-6
CDR3aa: CASSYSDSGANVLTF

v_gene: TRBV29-1
j_gene: TRBJ2-2
CDR3aa: CSVDWAGGPTSTGELFF

v_gene: TRBV5-1
j_gene: TRBJ2-7
CDR3aa: CASSREPPTGNEQYF

v_gene: TRBV7-9
j_gene: TRBJ2-1
CDR3aa: CASTLDTASYNEQFF

v_gene: TRBV20-1
j_gene: TRBJ2-5
CDR3aa: CSAQLAGRYGTQYF

v_gene: TRBV30
j_gene: TRBJ2-3
CDR3aa: CAWSVGGHKDTQYF

v_gene: TRBV29-1
j_gene: TRBJ2-1
CDR3aa: CSAAPVEESEQFF

v_gene: TRBV10-3
j_gene: TRBJ2-1
CDR3aa: CAIRGLAGYNEQFF

v_gene: TRBV28
j_gene: TRBJ2-7
CDR3aa: CASRLPGTGIVEQYF

v_gene: TRBV2
j_gene: TRBJ2-7
CDR3aa: CASAEISSYEQYF

v_gene: TRBV6-5
j_gene: TRBJ2-3
CDR3aa: CASISGLYGFGDTQYF

v_gene: TRBV12-3/TRBV12-4
j_gene: TRBJ2-7
CDR3aa: CASSPTGGFYEQYF

v_gene: TRBV7-2
j_gene: TRBJ1-5
CDR3aa: CASSRGQFDQPQHF

v_gene: TRBV5-1
j_gene: TRBJ1-1
CDR3aa: CASSLAEGHTEAFF

v_gene: TRBV5-1
j_gene: TRBJ1-3
CDR3aa: CASSATGAGNTIYF

v_gene: TRBV6-1
j_gene: TRBJ2-1
CDR3aa: CASRSNRGYNEQFF

v_gene: TRBV5-1
j_gene: TRBJ2-3
CDR3aa: CASSSIAGGTDTQYF